This TCR beta chain was identified during a study of T cell responses to AZD1222 COVID-19 vaccine. Study results and limitations: Increases in Spike-specific TCR breadth and depth were seen after two AZD1222 doses.

This clone appeared a single time. The target antigen is unknown. The assay was immunoSEQ multiplex PCR, and TCRdb's table has in-frame clones only and misses some. The sample includes roughly 100,000 clones, just over 90% of them seen just once. Germline CDR1 and CDR2: SGHVS and FQNEAQ. V trimming: 4 bases; J trimming: 3 bases; junction bases outside the gene matches: 3. The CDR3 consists of 15 residues. Analysis merged second doses at about 4 or about 12 weeks. V gene TRBV7-8 combines with J gene TRBJ2-3; TRBD2 agrees at 11 bases. The clonotype originates from an adult who received the AZD1222 COVID-19 vaccine. The sequenced sample was peripheral blood, obtained 28 days after the second AZD1222 dose. CDR3 residues: CASSSWTSGTDTQYF. The CDR3 DNA is TGTGCCAGCAGCTCCTGGACTAGCGGGACAGATACGCAGTATTTT.